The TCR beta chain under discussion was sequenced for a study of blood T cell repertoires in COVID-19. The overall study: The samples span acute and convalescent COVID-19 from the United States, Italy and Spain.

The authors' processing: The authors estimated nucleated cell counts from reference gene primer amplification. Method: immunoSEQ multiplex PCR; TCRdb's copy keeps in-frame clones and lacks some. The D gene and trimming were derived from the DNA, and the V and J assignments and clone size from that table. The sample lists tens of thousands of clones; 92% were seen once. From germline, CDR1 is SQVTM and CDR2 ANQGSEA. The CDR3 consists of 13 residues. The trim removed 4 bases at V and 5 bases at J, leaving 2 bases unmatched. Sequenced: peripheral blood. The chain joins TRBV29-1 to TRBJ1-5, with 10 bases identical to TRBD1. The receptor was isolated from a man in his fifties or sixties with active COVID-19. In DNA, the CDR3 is TGCAGCGTTGGGGGGACAGGGGATCAGCCCCAGCATTTT. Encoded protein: CSVGGTGDQPQHF. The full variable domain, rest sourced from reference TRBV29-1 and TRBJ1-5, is SAVISQKPSRDICQRGTSLTIQCQVDSQVTMMFWYRQQPGQSLTLIATANQGSEATYESGFVIDKFPISRPNLTFSTLTVSNMSPEDSSIYLCSVGGTGDQPQHFGDGTRLSIL.